This is a list of T cell receptor beta chains from one sample in a study of cytomegalovirus exposure and HLA in healthy donors. Method: immunoSEQ multiplex PCR; TCRdb's copy keeps in-frame clones and lacks some. The table lists some 140,000 clones, approximately 80% of them singletons, with roughly 1.2% in the top ten. Sequenced sample: PBMCs. The receptors were gathered from a male donor in good health and CMV-seropositive. The CDR3 runs from the conserved cysteine through the conserved F or W. The D gene is left open where the match is weak. Clone size is shown for a subset of rows, as once, few, many or a class of expanded clone.

cdr3_aa: CAISGMTSGRAGVFYNEQFF
cdr3_nt: TGTGCCATCAGTGGTATGACTAGCGGGAGGGCCGGGGTTTTCTACAATGAGCAGTTCTTC
cdr3_length: 20
j_call: TRBJ2-1
clone_size: few
v_call: TRBV10-3
d_call: TRBD2

cdr3_aa: CASSLAGGDYEQYF
cdr3_nt: TGCGCCAGCAGCTTGGCGGGGGGCGATTACGAGCAGTACTTC
cdr3_length: 14
j_call: TRBJ2-7
clone_size: few
v_call: TRBV5-1
d_call: NA

cdr3_aa: CASSVLAGGNTGELFF
cdr3_nt: TGCGCCAGCAGCGTACTAGCGGGGGGGAACACCGGGGAGCTGTTTTTT
cdr3_length: 16
j_call: TRBJ2-2
clone_size: NA
v_call: TRBV5-1
d_call: TRBD2

cdr3_aa: CAIRGSGQPGQQYSPLHF
cdr3_nt: TGTGCCATCAGAGGTTCAGGTCAGCCGGGACAACAATATTCACCCCTCCACTTT
cdr3_length: 18
j_call: TRBJ1-6
clone_size: once
v_call: TRBV10-3
d_call: NA

cdr3_aa: CASSQVADSTDTQYF
cdr3_nt: TGTGCCAGCAGTCAAGTAGCGGACTCCACAGATACGCAGTATTTT
cdr3_length: 15
j_call: TRBJ2-3
clone_size: NA
v_call: TRBV7-3
d_call: NA

cdr3_aa: CASSFGTSDSNQPQHF
cdr3_nt: TGTGCCAGCAGCTTCGGGACATCGGATAGCAATCAGCCCCAGCATTTT
cdr3_length: 16
j_call: TRBJ1-5
clone_size: few
v_call: TRBV5-6
d_call: NA

cdr3_aa: CASSIGLAGGGYGYTF
cdr3_nt: TGTGCCAGTAGTATAGGTCTGGCAGGGGGTGGTTATGGCTACACCTTC
cdr3_length: 16
j_call: TRBJ1-2
clone_size: NA
v_call: TRBV19
d_call: TRBD1

cdr3_aa: CASSLDRDSHNSPLHF
cdr3_nt: TGTGCCAGCAGCTTAGACCGGGACAGCCATAATTCACCCCTCCACTTT
cdr3_length: 16
j_call: TRBJ1-6
clone_size: few
v_call: TRBV11-2
d_call: TRBD1

cdr3_aa: CASSHPGTGSYEQYF
cdr3_nt: TGTGCCAGCAGCCACCCCGGGACAGGATCCTACGAGCAGTACTTC
cdr3_length: 15
j_call: TRBJ2-7
clone_size: NA
v_call: TRBV14
d_call: TRBD1

cdr3_aa: CASSFVGSGTYEQYF
cdr3_nt: NA
cdr3_length: 15
j_call: TRBJ2-7
clone_size: NA
v_call: TRBV12-1
d_call: NA

cdr3_aa: CASSRKGGAEAFF
cdr3_nt: TGTGCCAGCAGCCGGAAAGGGGGGGCTGAAGCTTTCTTT
cdr3_length: 13
j_call: TRBJ1-1
clone_size: NA
v_call: TRBV7-2
d_call: NA

cdr3_aa: CASLGQDRTDTQYF
cdr3_nt: TGTGCCAGCCTTGGCCAGGATCGCACAGATACGCAGTATTTT
cdr3_length: 14
j_call: TRBJ2-3
clone_size: NA
v_call: TRBV2
d_call: NA

cdr3_aa: CASSATGVEQYF
cdr3_nt: TGCGCCAGCAGCGCGACAGGGGTCGAGCAGTACTTC
cdr3_length: 12
j_call: TRBJ2-7
clone_size: NA
v_call: TRBV5-1
d_call: TRBD1

cdr3_aa: CASSLRRGMNTEAFF
cdr3_nt: TGTGCCAGCAGCTTACGCAGGGGAATGAACACTGAAGCTTTCTTT
cdr3_length: 15
j_call: TRBJ1-1
clone_size: NA
v_call: TRBV7-2
d_call: NA

cdr3_aa: CASSTRSYNEQFF
cdr3_nt: TGTGCCAGCAGCACACGCTCCTACAATGAGCAGTTCTTC
cdr3_length: 13
j_call: TRBJ2-1
clone_size: few
v_call: TRBV11-2
d_call: NA

cdr3_aa: CSVGGGQGAEEQYF
cdr3_nt: TGCAGCGTTGGTGGGGGACAGGGGGCAGAAGAGCAGTACTTC
cdr3_length: 14
j_call: TRBJ2-7
clone_size: NA
v_call: TRBV29-1
d_call: TRBD1

cdr3_aa: CASRWDRGVTGELFF
cdr3_nt: TGTGCCAGCAGATGGGACAGGGGGGTCACCGGGGAGCTGTTTTTT
cdr3_length: 15
j_call: TRBJ2-2
clone_size: once
v_call: TRBV6-5
d_call: TRBD1

cdr3_aa: CAIKGRPGGTGELFF
cdr3_nt: TGTGCCATCAAAGGAAGGCCAGGGGGCACCGGGGAGCTGTTTTTT
cdr3_length: 15
j_call: TRBJ2-2
clone_size: few
v_call: TRBV10-3
d_call: TRBD1

cdr3_aa: CASSVGTGGYSGNTIYF
cdr3_nt: TGTGCCAGCAGCGTAGGGACAGGGGGATACTCTGGAAACACCATATATTTT
cdr3_length: 17
j_call: TRBJ1-3
clone_size: NA
v_call: TRBV9
d_call: TRBD1

cdr3_aa: CASSLTAGEIHEQYF
cdr3_nt: TGTGCCAGCAGCTTAACAGCGGGAGAGATCCACGAGCAGTACTTC
cdr3_length: 15
j_call: TRBJ2-7
clone_size: NA
v_call: TRBV7-9
d_call: TRBD2

cdr3_aa: CASTPAGGFDGYTF
cdr3_nt: TGCGCCAGCACCCCGGCGGGAGGGTTCGACGGCTACACCTTC
cdr3_length: 14
j_call: TRBJ1-2
clone_size: NA
v_call: TRBV5-1
d_call: NA

cdr3_aa: CASSRQGSGGGADTQYF
cdr3_nt: TGTGCCAGCAGCCGCCAGGGAAGTGGCGGGGGGGCGGATACGCAGTATTTT
cdr3_length: 17
j_call: TRBJ2-3
clone_size: NA
v_call: TRBV4-2
d_call: TRBD2

cdr3_aa: CASSQDRSSYEQYF
cdr3_nt: TGTGCCAGCAGCCAAGACCGGAGCTCCTACGAGCAGTACTTC
cdr3_length: 14
j_call: TRBJ2-7
clone_size: NA
v_call: TRBV4-2
d_call: NA

cdr3_aa: CARRDPFPHEQFF
cdr3_nt: TGTGCCAGGCGGGATCCCTTTCCCCATGAGCAGTTCTTC
cdr3_length: 13
j_call: TRBJ2-1
clone_size: NA
v_call: TRBV9
d_call: NA

cdr3_aa: CASSVASDGYEQYF
cdr3_nt: TGTGCCAGCTCAGTTGCTAGCGACGGCTACGAGCAGTACTTC
cdr3_length: 14
j_call: TRBJ2-7
clone_size: NA
v_call: TRBV18
d_call: NA

cdr3_aa: CASSGAEGNNEQFF
cdr3_nt: TGCGCCAGCAGCGGAGCGGAGGGAAACAATGAGCAGTTCTTC
cdr3_length: 14
j_call: TRBJ2-1
clone_size: NA
v_call: TRBV5-1
d_call: NA

cdr3_aa: CASSPRAATNEKLFF
cdr3_nt: TGTGCCAGCAGCCCCCGCGCGGCAACTAATGAAAAACTGTTTTTT
cdr3_length: 15
j_call: TRBJ1-4
clone_size: NA
v_call: TRBV5-8
d_call: NA